The 15 T cell receptor beta chains listed next were all sequenced from one sample in a study of blood T cell repertoires in COVID-19. Only in-frame clones appear in the TCRdb table, and some are missing; sequencing was by immunoSEQ multiplex PCR. The sample consists of about 300,000 clones, roughly 91% of them appearing once. The sequencing input was peripheral blood. The receptor source for this set is a young woman with COVID-19, enrolled during active disease.

This chain joins TRBV6-5 and TRBJ2-5; D possibly corresponds to TRBD2 (5 bases). V was shortened by 5 bases and J by 9 bases, with 16 bases between the two germline ends. This CDR3 spans 13 amino acids. Germline loops: CDR1 MNHEY, CDR2 SVGAGI. This CDR3 is CASSPGPMRAQYF. The CDR3, as DNA: TGTGCCAGCAGTCCCGGCCCTATGAGGGCCCAGTACTTC.

This clone was recorded only once. The J gene is TRBJ1-2, the V gene TRBV9, with D tentatively TRBD1 (5 bases). Between the trimmed V and J ends, which lost 0 bases and 2 bases, there was a span of 8 bases. The CDR3 consists of 14 residues. Germline V gives CDR1 SGDLS, CDR2 YYNGEE. The CDR3 region has the DNA TGTGCCAGCAGCGTAGAACAGGAGAACTATGGCTACACCTTC. Encoded protein: CASSVEQENYGYTF. The complete variable domain, with remaining parts taken from reference TRBV9 and TRBJ1-2, reads DSGVTQTPKHLITATGQRVTLRCSPRSGDLSVYWYQQSLDQGLQFLIQYYNGEERAKGNILERFSAQQFPDLHSELNLSSLELGDSALYFCASSVEQENYGYTFGSGTRLTVV.

The chain combines TRBV12-3 or TRBV12-4 with TRBJ1-2; maybe TRBD1 (6 bases). This CDR3 has 12 amino acids. The CDR3 nucleotides are TGTGCGGTGGACAGAGAAACTTATGGCTACACCTTC. Its translation is CAVDRETYGYTF.

As DNA, the CDR3 is TGTGCCAGTCATAAGATAAGCGGGGGGGCCGGGGAGCTGTTTTTT. Protein: CASHKISGGAGELFF. V usage is TRBV5-4 and J usage is TRBJ2-2; 10 nucleotides match TRBD2. The CDR3 spans 15 residues. The V segment lost 8 bases and the J segment 6 bases; nucleotides outside the gene matches: 10. Germline assignment: CDR1 SGHNT and CDR2 YYREEE (reference sequence).

The V gene is TRBV4-1, the J gene TRBJ2-2, with D perhaps TRBD1 (5 bases). The V and J ends lost 3 bases and 1 base respectively, with 15 bases between them. The CDR3 spans 17 residues. Germline V lookup: CDR1 MGHRA, CDR2 YSYEKL. The chain's CDR3 is CASSHRVGLENTGELFF. The CDR3 DNA reads as TGCGCCAGCAGCCACCGAGTGGGGCTCGAGAACACCGGGGAGCTGTTTTTT.

The V and J genes are TRBV28 and TRBJ2-7; D not certain. The germline CDR1 and CDR2 sequences are MDHEN and SYDVKM. CDR3 size: 17 residues. V gave up 6 bases and J gave up 1 base, with 22 bases separating them. The CDR3 sequence is CASSPRGAALRSYEQYV. Here the CDR3 DNA reads TGTGCCAGCAGCCCCCGAGGCGCCGCCTTAAGGTCCTACGAGCAGTACGTC.

This sequence joins TRBV18 and TRBJ1-5, with a possible D match to TRBD1 (6 bases). The CDR3 spans 15 residues. The V end lost 4 bases, the J end lost 2 bases, and 12 bases lay between the germline ends. Germline values: CDR1 KGHSH, CDR2 LQKENI. The CDR3 protein is CASSLQGPGNQPQHF. The CDR3 DNA is TGTGCCAGCTCACTACAGGGCCCTGGCAATCAGCCCCAGCATTTT.

This chain connects TRBV18 to TRBJ1-2, with 7 bases identical to TRBD1. Germline V gene lookup returns CDR1 KGHSH and CDR2 LQKENI. The V gene end was trimmed by 3 bases and the J gene end by 7 bases; junction bases not matched to a gene: 5. The CDR3 extends over 13 amino acids. The CDR3 reads CASSPQGEVGYTF. The DNA of the CDR3 is TGTGCCAGCTCACCCCAGGGGGAGGTTGGCTACACCTTC.

This chain connects TRBV15 to TRBJ2-1; 10 bases match TRBD2. CDR1 LNHNV and CDR2 YYDKDF come from the germline V gene (reference sequence). The CDR3 is 15 residues long. The ends lost 4 bases at V and 6 bases at J; junction bases unmatched: 6. CDR3 bases: TGTGCCACCAGCATAGAGCGGGGGGGTTTCAATGAGCAGTTCTTC. As protein: CATSIERGGFNEQFF.

J is TRBJ1-5 and V is TRBV18; 12 nucleotides line up with TRBD1. CDR1 is KGHSH and CDR2 is LQKENI in the germline V gene. This CDR3 is 15 amino acids long. The V and J ends lost 6 bases and 6 bases, in that order; junction bases with no gene match: 6. The CDR3 sequence: CASSAGTGGGQPQHF. Here the CDR3 DNA reads TGTGCCAGCTCGGCCGGGACAGGGGGCGGTCAGCCCCAGCATTTT.

The chain couples TRBV19 to TRBJ1-4; D gene unclear. This CDR3 contains 14 residues. CDR1 is LNHDA and CDR2 is SQIVND in the germline V gene (reference sequence). Trimming cost V 8 bases and J 5 bases, with 15 bases left between them. CDR3 nucleotides: TGTGCCAGTTCCCCGGGATGGGCGAATGAAAAACTGTTTTTT. It codes for CASSPGWANEKLFF.

This chain joins TRBV7-9 and TRBJ2-7, with a tentative D call TRBD2 (5 bases). The CDR3 has 13 amino acids. V lost 1 base and J 5 bases, leaving 9 bases between the germline ends. The germline CDR1 and CDR2 sequences are SEHNR and FQNEAQ (reference sequence). The CDR3 DNA sequence: TGTGCCAGCAGCTTAGGGGCTAGCCACGAGCAGTACTTC. It is translated as CASSLGASHEQYF.

Only one count was recorded for this clone. The chain uses TRBV5-5 and TRBJ1-4; no clear D gene. Trimming stripped 4 bases from V and 10 bases from J, with 14 bases between. This CDR3 has 13 residues. CDR1 SGHKS and CDR2 YYEKEE come from the germline V gene (reference sequence). As DNA, the CDR3 is TGTGCCAGCAGCCCGCTAGGTTTGGGAAAACTGTTTTTT. Its protein is CASSPLGLGKLFF.

The V and J genes are TRBV4-1 and TRBJ1-5; TRBD1 aligns across 11 bases. With 5 bases clipped from V and 1 base from J, the junction kept 19 bases outside the gene matches. Germline values: CDR1 MGHRA, CDR2 YSYEKL. The CDR3 sequence is 21 residues long. This CDR3 is CASSASILMGQGVISNQPQHF. CDR3 coding DNA: TGCGCCAGCAGCGCGAGTATATTGATGGGACAGGGGGTAATAAGCAATCAGCCCCAGCATTTT.

J is TRBJ2-1 and V is TRBV11-2, with 7 bases that match TRBD2. V lost 6 bases and J lost 7; bases outside the gene matches: 12. This CDR3 spans 15 amino acids. Germline V CDR1 and CDR2: SGHAT, FQNNGV. CDR3 residues: CASRTTTTGRNEQFF. In DNA form, the CDR3 reads TGTGCCAGCAGAACGACTACCACCGGGAGGAATGAGCAGTTCTTC.